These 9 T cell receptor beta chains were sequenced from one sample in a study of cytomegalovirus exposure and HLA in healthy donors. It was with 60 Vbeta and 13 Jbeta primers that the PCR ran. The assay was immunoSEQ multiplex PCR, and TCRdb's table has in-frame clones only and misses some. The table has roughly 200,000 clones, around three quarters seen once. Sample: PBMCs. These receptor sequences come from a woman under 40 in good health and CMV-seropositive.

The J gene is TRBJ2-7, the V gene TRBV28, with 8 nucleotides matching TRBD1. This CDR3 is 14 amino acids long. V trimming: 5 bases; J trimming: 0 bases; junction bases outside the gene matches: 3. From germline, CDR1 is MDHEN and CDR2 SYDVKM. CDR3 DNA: TGTGCCAGCAGTCCAGGGGGCAGCTCCTACGAGCAGTACTTC. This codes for CASSPGGSSYEQYF.

The CDR3 DNA is TGTGCCAGCAGCTTAGTGACTAGCGGGAAAGGGACCCAGTACTTC. It translates to CASSLVTSGKGTQYF. The chain carries TRBV7-2 and TRBJ2-5; 11 bases line up with TRBD2. Losses at the gene ends were 1 base for V and 7 bases for J; bases not matched to a gene: 5. CDR3 length: 15 residues. CDR1 is SGHTA and CDR2 is FQGNSA in the germline V gene.

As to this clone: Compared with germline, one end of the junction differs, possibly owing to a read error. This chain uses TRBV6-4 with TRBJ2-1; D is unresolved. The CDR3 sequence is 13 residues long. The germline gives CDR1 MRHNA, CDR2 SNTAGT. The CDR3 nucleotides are TGTGCCAGCAGTGAAAACTCCGACAATGAGCAGTTCTTC. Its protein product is CASSENSDNEQFF.

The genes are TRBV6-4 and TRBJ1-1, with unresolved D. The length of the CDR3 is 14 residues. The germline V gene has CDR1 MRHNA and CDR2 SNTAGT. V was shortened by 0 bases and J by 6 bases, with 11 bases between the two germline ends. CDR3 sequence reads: CASSDSNPGPEAFF. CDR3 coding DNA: TGTGCCAGCAGTGACTCGAATCCGGGTCCTGAAGCTTTCTTT.

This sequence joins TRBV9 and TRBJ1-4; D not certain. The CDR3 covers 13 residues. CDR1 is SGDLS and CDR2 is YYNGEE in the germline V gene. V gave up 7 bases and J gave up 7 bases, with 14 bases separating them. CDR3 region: CASGVRSGEKLFF. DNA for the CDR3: TGTGCCAGCGGTGTTCGGTCGGGTGAAAAACTGTTTTTT.

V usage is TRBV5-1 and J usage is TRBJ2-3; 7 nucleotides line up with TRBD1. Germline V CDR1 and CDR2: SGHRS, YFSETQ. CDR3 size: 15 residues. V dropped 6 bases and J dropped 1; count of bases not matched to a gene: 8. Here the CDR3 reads CASTRGRFGTDTQYF. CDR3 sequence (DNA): TGCGCCAGCACTAGGGGGCGATTTGGCACAGATACGCAGTATTTT.

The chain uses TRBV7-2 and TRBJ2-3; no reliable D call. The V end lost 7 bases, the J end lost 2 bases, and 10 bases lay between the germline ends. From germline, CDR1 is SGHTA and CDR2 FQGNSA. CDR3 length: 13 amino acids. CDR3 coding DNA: TGTGCCAGCAACCACGGTTACACAGATACGCAGTATTTT. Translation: CASNHGYTDTQYF.

CDR3 coding DNA: TGTGCCAGCAGCTTACGATTAGCGGGAGGCCCAGCGCAATACTACGAGCAGTACTTC. Translated, it gives CASSLRLAGGPAQYYEQYF. The gene calls are TRBV7-8 and TRBJ2-7, with TRBD2 identical over 10 bases. Looked up from germline, CDR1 is SGHVS and CDR2 is FQNEAQ. Unmatched junction bases numbered 16, after V lost 2 bases and J lost 3 bases. The CDR3 runs to 19 residues.

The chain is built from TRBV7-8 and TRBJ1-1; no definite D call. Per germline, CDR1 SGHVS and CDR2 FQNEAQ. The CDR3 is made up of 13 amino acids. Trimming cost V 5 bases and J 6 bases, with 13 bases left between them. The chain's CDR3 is CASSQEVEAEAFF. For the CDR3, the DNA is TGTGCCAGCAGCCAAGAGGTGGAAGCTGAAGCTTTCTTT.